This is a list of T cell receptor beta chains from one sample in a study of blood T cell repertoires in COVID-19. Some clones are missing from TCRdb's copy, which holds only in-frame ones; the method was immunoSEQ multiplex PCR. In the table there are a few hundred thousand clones, 91% of which are singletons. The sequencing input was PBMCs or T cells enriched from blood (not recorded which). The source is a human donor in a cohort exposed to, infected with or recovered from COVID-19 (not recorded which). The donor label of this sample is uncertain. The CDR3 runs from the conserved cysteine through the conserved F or W. D genes are given only for firm matches. Only part of the rows carry a size: once, few, many, or a class if the clone is expanded.

abundance: NA; v_gene: TRBV24-1; j_gene: TRBJ2-2; d_gene: TRBD2; CDR3nt: TGTGCCACCAGTGAAAAGGTAGCGGGGGGAAACACCGGGGAGCTGTTTTTT; CDR3aa: CATSEKVAGGNTGELFF
abundance: NA; v_gene: TRBV19; j_gene: TRBJ1-1; d_gene: NA; CDR3nt: TGTGCCAGTACCATGGGGGGGTTCACTGAAGCTTTCTTT; CDR3aa: CASTMGGFTEAFF
abundance: few; v_gene: TRBV28; j_gene: TRBJ2-5; d_gene: TRBD1; CDR3nt: TGTGCCAGCAGTTTACAGGGGGCGATGGGAGAGACCCAGTACTTC; CDR3aa: CASSLQGAMGETQYF
abundance: NA; v_gene: TRBV7-9; j_gene: TRBJ1-3; d_gene: NA; CDR3nt: TGTGCCAGCAGCAGACTTCGAGATGGAAACACCATATATTTT; CDR3aa: CASSRLRDGNTIYF
abundance: NA; v_gene: TRBV6-5; j_gene: TRBJ1-2; d_gene: NA; CDR3nt: TGTGCCAGCAGTTACTCAACAGGTCCTAACTATGGCTACACCTTC; CDR3aa: CASSYSTGPNYGYTF
abundance: NA; v_gene: TRBV11-2; j_gene: TRBJ2-3; d_gene: NA; CDR3nt: TGTGCCAGCAGCTTAGATGAGACAGATACGCAGTATTTT; CDR3aa: CASSLDETDTQYF
abundance: NA; v_gene: TRBV7-2; j_gene: TRBJ1-3; d_gene: TRBD1; CDR3nt: TGTGCCAGCAGCTTAGGGCTGGCAGGGGGCACGAACACCATATATTTT; CDR3aa: CASSLGLAGGTNTIYF
abundance: NA; v_gene: TRBV21-1; j_gene: TRBJ2-5; d_gene: NA; CDR3nt: TGTGCCAGCAGCCGTAGACAGTTCCAAGAGACCCAGTACTTC; CDR3aa: CASSRRQFQETQYF
abundance: NA; v_gene: TRBV11-3; j_gene: TRBJ2-7; d_gene: NA; CDR3nt: TGTGCCAGCAGCTTAGGGGCAGGTGACTACGAGCAGTACTTC; CDR3aa: CASSLGAGDYEQYF
abundance: NA; v_gene: TRBV10-3; j_gene: TRBJ1-1; d_gene: NA; CDR3nt: TGTGCCATCAGTACAGGGATGAACACTGAAGCTTTCTTT; CDR3aa: CAISTGMNTEAFF
abundance: NA; v_gene: TRBV7-2; j_gene: TRBJ2-7; d_gene: NA; CDR3nt: TGTGCCAGCAGCCCCCTCGGGGGATGGGAGCAGTACTTC; CDR3aa: CASSPLGGWEQYF
abundance: NA; v_gene: TRBV9; j_gene: TRBJ2-5; d_gene: NA; CDR3nt: TGTGCCAGCAGCGGAAAGGGGGAGACCCAGTACTTC; CDR3aa: CASSGKGETQYF
abundance: NA; v_gene: TRBV27; j_gene: TRBJ1-5; d_gene: NA; CDR3nt: TGTGCCAGCAGTAGCCCAGGGAATCAGCCCCAGCATTTT; CDR3aa: CASSSPGNQPQHF
abundance: NA; v_gene: TRBV3-1/TRBV3-2; j_gene: TRBJ2-3; d_gene: TRBD2; CDR3nt: TGTGCCAGCAGCCCAGCGGGGGGGCCCGCAGATACGCAGTATTTT; CDR3aa: CASSPAGGPADTQYF
abundance: NA; v_gene: TRBV19; j_gene: TRBJ2-3; d_gene: NA; CDR3nt: TGTGCCAGTAGTACTATACTCACAGATACGCAGTATTTT; CDR3aa: CASSTILTDTQYF
abundance: NA; v_gene: TRBV30; j_gene: TRBJ2-1; d_gene: TRBD2; CDR3nt: TGTGCCTGGAGTGTACATGCGGGGGGGCTGTACAATGAGCAGTTCTTC; CDR3aa: CAWSVHAGGLYNEQFF
abundance: NA; v_gene: TRBV5-5; j_gene: TRBJ2-7; d_gene: TRBD1; CDR3nt: TGTGCCAGCAGCTTCGGGACAGGGGCCTACGAGCAGTACTTC; CDR3aa: CASSFGTGAYEQYF
abundance: NA; v_gene: TRBV3-1/TRBV3-2; j_gene: TRBJ1-4; d_gene: NA; CDR3nt: TGTGCCAGCAGCCCCGGACAGCCTCCTAATGAAAAACTGTTTTTT; CDR3aa: CASSPGQPPNEKLFF
abundance: NA; v_gene: TRBV15; j_gene: TRBJ2-7; d_gene: NA; CDR3nt: TGTGCCACCAGCAATGGGGAGTACACCCGTGCCTCGCCATTGTCCTACGAGCAGTACTTC; CDR3aa: CATSNGEYTRASPLSYEQYF
abundance: once; v_gene: TRBV5-5; j_gene: TRBJ1-2; d_gene: NA; CDR3nt: TGTGCCAGCAGCTTGACTCGGAGGGCCCCCTATGGCTACACCTTC; CDR3aa: CASSLTRRAPYGYTF
abundance: NA; v_gene: TRBV6-2/TRBV6-3; j_gene: TRBJ2-3; d_gene: NA; CDR3nt: TGTGCCAGCACCCCTAGGATAGGGGGAGATACGCAGTATTTT; CDR3aa: CASTPRIGGDTQYF
abundance: NA; v_gene: TRBV4-2; j_gene: TRBJ1-1; d_gene: TRBD1; CDR3nt: TGTGCCAGCAGCCAGCCGGACAGGTCGGGGACTGAAGCTTTCTTT; CDR3aa: CASSQPDRSGTEAFF
abundance: NA; v_gene: TRBV5-5; j_gene: TRBJ1-1; d_gene: TRBD1; CDR3nt: TGTGCCAGCAGGTCAGCAGGGGGCGACAACACTGAAGCTTTCTTT; CDR3aa: CASRSAGGDNTEAFF
abundance: NA; v_gene: TRBV27; j_gene: TRBJ2-3; d_gene: NA; CDR3nt: TGTGCCAGCAGTTCTGCGGGTACGAACACAGATACGCAGTATTTT; CDR3aa: CASSSAGTNTDTQYF
abundance: NA; v_gene: TRBV10-1; j_gene: TRBJ1-1; d_gene: TRBD1; CDR3nt: TGCGCCAGCAGCGAGACAGGGGTTCGAACTGAAGCTTTCTTT; CDR3aa: CASSETGVRTEAFF
abundance: NA; v_gene: TRBV18; j_gene: TRBJ1-1; d_gene: TRBD1; CDR3nt: TGTGCCAGCTCTACACAGGGGGGGAACACTGAAGCTTTCTTT; CDR3aa: CASSTQGGNTEAFF
abundance: NA; v_gene: TRBV4-2; j_gene: TRBJ2-7; d_gene: TRBD2; CDR3nt: TGTGCCAGCAGCCAACCTAGCGGGACCTACGAGCAGTACTTC; CDR3aa: CASSQPSGTYEQYF